This T cell receptor (beta chain) stems from a study of cytotoxic CD8 clonotypes in ibrutinib-treated CLL. Findings of the study overall: There were few public clonotypes, and on treatment they contracted or stayed stable.

The CDR3 runs 13 residues. Germline CDR1 is LNHDA and CDR2 is SQIVND (reference sequence). The V end lost 9 bases, the J end lost 10 bases, and 21 bases lay between the germline ends. In the case of this clone: Its specificity is not known.

Investigators sought sequencing depths of between 1 in 200,000 and 1 in 1 million T cells. Here immunoSEQ multiplex PCR was the method, and the copy in TCRdb shows in-frame clones only, minus some. The sample yields 150,000 to 200,000 clones, over 75% seen once. Genomic DNA for TCR beta libraries, 1.5 to 2 micrograms, came from cryopreserved PBMCs. The sequencing used PBMCs, collected at disease progression, from a patient treated with ibrutinib. The rearrangement uses TRBV19 and TRBJ1-1; possibly TRBD1 for D (6 bases). The source is a human donor with chronic lymphocytic leukemia. The CDR3 protein is CASNNGGGTSAFF. CDR3 DNA sequence: TGTGCCAGCAACAATGGGGGCGGGACATCAGCTTTCTTT.